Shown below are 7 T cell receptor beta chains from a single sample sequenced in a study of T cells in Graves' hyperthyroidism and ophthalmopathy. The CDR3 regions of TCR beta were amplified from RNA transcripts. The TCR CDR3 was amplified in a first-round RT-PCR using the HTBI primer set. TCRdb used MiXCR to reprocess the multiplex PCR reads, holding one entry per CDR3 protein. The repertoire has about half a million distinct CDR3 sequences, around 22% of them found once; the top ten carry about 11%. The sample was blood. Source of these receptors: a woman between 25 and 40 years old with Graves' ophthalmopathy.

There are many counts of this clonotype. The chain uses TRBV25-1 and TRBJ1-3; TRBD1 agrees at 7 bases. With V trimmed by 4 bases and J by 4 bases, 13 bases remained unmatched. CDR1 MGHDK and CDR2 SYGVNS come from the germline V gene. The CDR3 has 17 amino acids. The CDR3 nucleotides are TGTGCCAGCAGTGCCAGGGGAACAGGGGCTTGGGGAAACACCATATATTTT. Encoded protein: CASSARGTGAWGNTIYF.

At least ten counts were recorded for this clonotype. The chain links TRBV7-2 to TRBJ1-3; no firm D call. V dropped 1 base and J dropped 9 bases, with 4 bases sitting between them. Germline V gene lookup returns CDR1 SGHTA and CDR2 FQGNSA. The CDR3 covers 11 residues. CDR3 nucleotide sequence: TGTGCCAGCAGCTTAGACGGCACCATATATTTT. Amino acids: CASSLDGTIYF.

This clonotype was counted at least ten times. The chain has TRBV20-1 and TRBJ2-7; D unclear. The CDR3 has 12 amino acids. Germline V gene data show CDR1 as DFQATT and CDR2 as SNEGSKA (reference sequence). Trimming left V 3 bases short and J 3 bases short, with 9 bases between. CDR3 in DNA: TGCAGTGCTAGCAGCCGATTCTACGAGCAGTACTTC. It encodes CSASSRFYEQYF.

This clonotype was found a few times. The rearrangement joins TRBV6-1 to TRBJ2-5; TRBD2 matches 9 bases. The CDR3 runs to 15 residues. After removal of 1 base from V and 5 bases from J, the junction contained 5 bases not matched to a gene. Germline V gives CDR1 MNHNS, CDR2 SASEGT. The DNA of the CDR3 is TGTGCCAGCAGTGAAGGGGCGGGAGGGCAGGAGACCCAGTACTTC. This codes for CASSEGAGGQETQYF.

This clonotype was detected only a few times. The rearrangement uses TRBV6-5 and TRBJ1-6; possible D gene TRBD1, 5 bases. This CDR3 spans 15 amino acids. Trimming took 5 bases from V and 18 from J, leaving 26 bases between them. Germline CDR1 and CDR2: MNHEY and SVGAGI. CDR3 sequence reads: CASSNPTVGSWGGHF. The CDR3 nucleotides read TGTGCCAGCAGTAACCCGACAGTTGGCAGTTGGGGTGGCCACTTT.

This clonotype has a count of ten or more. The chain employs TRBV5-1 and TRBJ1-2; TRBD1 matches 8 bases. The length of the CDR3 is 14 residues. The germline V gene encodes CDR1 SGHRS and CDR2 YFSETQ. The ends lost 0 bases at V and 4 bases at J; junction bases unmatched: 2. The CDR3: CASSLGDRSYGYTF. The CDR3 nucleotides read TGCGCCAGCAGCTTGGGGGACAGGAGCTATGGCTACACCTTC.

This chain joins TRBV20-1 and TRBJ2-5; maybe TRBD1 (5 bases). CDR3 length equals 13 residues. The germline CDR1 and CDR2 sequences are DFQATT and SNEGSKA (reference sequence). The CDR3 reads CSIDSDRKETQYF. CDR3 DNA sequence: TGCAGCATCGACAGTGACCGTAAAGAGACCCAGTACTTC.